This T cell receptor beta chain was obtained from a study of blood T cell repertoires in COVID-19. Profiled with immunoSEQ multiplex PCR; TCRdb holds only in-frame clones, not every one. The sample lists over 85,000 clones, more than 85% occurring once. Germline values: CDR1 SGHNT, CDR2 YYREEE (reference sequence). The CDR3 is 14 amino acids. The J segment lost 7 bases and the V segment lost 0 bases, leaving 7 bases of the junction unmatched. The receptor was isolated from a man in his forties or fifties with active or convalescent COVID-19. The rearrangement uses TRBV5-4 and TRBJ2-7; 7 bases fit TRBD1. The sequenced sample was peripheral blood. CDR3 bases: TGTGCCAGCAGCTTGGGACAGGGCTTGGGGGAGCAGTACGTC. Protein product: CASSLGQGLGEQYV.